What follows are 26 T cell receptor beta chains derived from one specimen sequenced in a study of T cell responses to AZD1222 COVID-19 vaccine. Sequencing used immunoSEQ multiplex PCR; TCRdb keeps in-frame clones, though not all of them. The sample has tens of thousands of clones; approximately 90% are singletons. The starting material was peripheral blood, obtained 28 days after the second AZD1222 dose. These receptors were collected from an adult who received the AZD1222 COVID-19 vaccine.

The chain uses TRBV4-1 and TRBJ2-2; 16 positions agree with TRBD2. This CDR3 has 18 residues. V lost 4 bases, J lost 7 bases, and 9 bases stayed unmatched. Germline V gene lookup returns CDR1 MGHRA and CDR2 YSYEKL. The CDR3 region has the DNA TGCGCCAGCAGCCGCACCGGGACTAGCGGGGGGGGCGTCGGGGAGCTGTTTTTT. It is translated as CASSRTGTSGGGVGELFF.

Only a few counts were recorded for this clone. V is TRBV2 and J is TRBJ2-7; D is possibly TRBD2 (6 bases). CDR3 length equals 12 residues. The germline V gene encodes CDR1 SNHLY and CDR2 FYNNEI. V lost 4 bases to trimming and J lost 7 bases, with 11 bases between them. The CDR3 DNA sequence: TGTGCCAGCAGTGTGAGGCGGGAAGAGCAGTACTTC. This translates into CASSVRREEQYF.

This chain connects TRBV6-5 to TRBJ1-6; 7 positions agree with TRBD1. Germline V CDR1 and CDR2: MNHEY, SVGAGI. Losses at the gene ends were 0 bases for V and 6 bases for J; bases not matched to a gene: 5. The CDR3 is made up of 16 amino acids. The CDR3 here is CASSYSEGASNSPLHF. CDR3 nucleotide sequence: TGTGCCAGCAGTTACTCTGAGGGGGCCAGTAATTCACCCCTCCACTTT.

V usage is TRBV7-2 and J usage is TRBJ2-3, with D perhaps given as TRBD1 or TRBD2 (9 bases each). Looked up from germline, CDR1 is SGHTA and CDR2 is FQGNSA. The ends were cut back, 3 bases at V and 2 bases at J, with 24 bases in the middle. The CDR3 runs to 19 residues. The CDR3 nucleotides read TGTGCCAGCAGCTTTACAGGGGGCATTTCTAGCGGGGTCACAGATACGCAGTATTTT. It is translated as CASSFTGGISSGVTDTQYF.

The chain is built from TRBV6-5 and TRBJ1-2; D remains ambiguous. CDR1 MNHEY and CDR2 SVGAGI come from the germline V gene. Trimming stripped 4 bases from V and 2 bases from J, with 11 bases between. The CDR3 covers 14 residues. CDR3 loop: CASSSWALNYGYTF. CDR3 DNA sequence: TGTGCCAGCAGTTCCTGGGCCTTAAACTATGGCTACACCTTC.

The chain employs TRBV2 and TRBJ2-3; D is perhaps TRBD2 (5 bases). The CDR3 loop spans 14 amino acids. CDR1 and CDR2 from the germline V gene are SNHLY and FYNNEI. V lost 6 bases, J lost 3 bases, and 13 bases lay in between. CDR3 region: CASSAPWRTDTQYF. The CDR3, as DNA: TGTGCCAGCAGCGCCCCCTGGAGGACAGATACGCAGTATTTT. The full variable domain, rest sourced from reference TRBV2 and TRBJ2-3, is EPEVTQTPSHQVTQMGQEVILRCVPISNHLYFYWYRQILGQKVEFLVSFYNNEISEKSEIFDDQFSVERPDGSNFTLKIRSTKLEDSAMYFCASSAPWRTDTQYFGPGTRLTVL.

This clone was seen a single time. The chain uses TRBV13 and TRBJ2-7; 10 nucleotides align to TRBD1. In germline, CDR1 is PRHDT, CDR2 FYEKMQ (reference sequence). V dropped 0 bases and J dropped 5; count of bases not matched to a gene: 7. The CDR3 runs 16 residues. The CDR3 bases are TGTGCCAGCAGCTTAGGCTGGGGACAGGGGTTCCACGAGCAGTACTTC. Encoded protein: CASSLGWGQGFHEQYF.

The rearrangement uses TRBV3-1 (or the pseudogene TRBV3-2) and TRBJ2-2; 8 nucleotides align to TRBD1. CDR3 length: 15 residues. Germline lookup yields CDR1 LGHDT and CDR2 YNNKEL (reference sequence). With 1 base clipped from V and 4 bases from J, the junction kept 2 bases outside the gene matches. The CDR3 DNA reads TGTGCCAGCAGCCAAGCCGGGACAGGCACCGGGGAGCTGTTTTTT. This translates into CASSQAGTGTGELFF.

This clone showed up just once. The chain joins TRBV7-2 to TRBJ2-1, with 7 bases lining up with TRBD2. The length of the CDR3 is 16 residues. Germline V gene lookup returns CDR1 SGHTA and CDR2 FQGNSA. V was clipped by 2 bases and J by 0 bases; unmatched bases: 4. The CDR3 reads CASSLRAGDSYNEQFF. The CDR3, as DNA: TGTGCCAGCAGCTTACGGGCGGGGGACTCCTACAATGAGCAGTTCTTC. The full variable domain, its missing parts supplied by reference TRBV7-2 and TRBJ2-1, is GAGVSQSPSNKVTEKGKDVELRCDPISGHTALYWYRQSLGQGLEFLIYFQGNSAPDKSGLPSDRFSAERTGGSVSTLTIQRTQQEDSAVYLCASSLRAGDSYNEQFFGPGTRLTVL.

The genes are TRBV2 and TRBJ1-4, with 10 bases fitting TRBD1. The germline V gene encodes CDR1 SNHLY and CDR2 FYNNEI. Germline trimming cut 7 bases from V and 8 bases from J; bases unmatched to any gene: 7. This CDR3 region has 14 residues. CDR3 region: CASNGQGVWEKLFF. CDR3 bases: TGTGCCAGCAACGGACAGGGGGTATGGGAAAAACTGTTTTTT. Based on the CDR3 plus reference TRBV2 and TRBJ1-4, the full variable domain is EPEVTQTPSHQVTQMGQEVILRCVPISNHLYFYWYRQILGQKVEFLVSFYNNEISEKSEIFDDQFSVERPDGSNFTLKIRSTKLEDSAMYFCASNGQGVWEKLFFGSGTQLSVL.

This clone has only one observation. Other DNA sequences of this sample code for an identical CDR3. J is TRBJ1-1 and V is TRBV12-3 or TRBV12-4; 7 nucleotides match TRBD1. V shed 6 bases, J shed 7 bases, and the junction held 5 bases outside the gene matches. The CDR3 contains 12 residues. The CDR3 bases are TGTGCCAGCAGAGGACAGGCCTATGAAGCTTTCTTT. Amino acid sequence: CASRGQAYEAFF.

This clone was detected only once. The chain uses TRBV14 and TRBJ1-2; D uncertain. The CDR3 has 14 residues. The V gene's germline CDR1 is SGHDN and CDR2 FVKESK. Trimming stripped 4 bases from V and 5 bases from J, with 14 bases between. In nucleotides, the CDR3 is TGTGCCAGCAGCCGGATGGTGGGTGGGTATGGCTACACCTTC. It translates to CASSRMVGGYGYTF.

The chain has TRBV5-4 and TRBJ2-3; the match to TRBD1 covers 12 bases. The CDR3 covers 15 residues. The ends lost 4 bases at V and 9 bases at J; junction bases unmatched: 9. From germline, CDR1 is SGHNT and CDR2 YYREEE (reference sequence). The CDR3 region is CASSKQGTGGGTQYF. In nucleotides, the CDR3 is TGTGCCAGCAGCAAACAAGGGACAGGGGGCGGAACGCAGTATTTT. Supplemented by reference TRBV5-4 and TRBJ2-3, the full variable domain reads ETGVTQSPTHLIKTRGQQVTLRCSSQSGHNTVSWYQQALGQGPQFIFQYYREEENGRGNFPPRFSGLQFPNYSSELNVNALELDDSALYLCASSKQGTGGGTQYFGPGTRLTVL.

V usage is TRBV4-3 and J usage is TRBJ2-7; tentative D call: TRBD2 (6 bases). V lost 0 bases and J 3 bases, leaving 15 bases between the germline ends. This CDR3 has 16 residues. Germline loops: CDR1 LGHNA, CDR2 YSLEER. In nucleotides, the CDR3 is TGCGCCAGCAGCCAAGAGTTAGGAGGAGGGGACTACGAGCAGTACTTC. It yields the protein CASSQELGGGDYEQYF.

The rearrangement uses TRBV7-9 and TRBJ1-1, with D hard to call. This CDR3 contains 15 residues. V dropped 1 base and J dropped 0 bases, with 9 bases sitting between them. Per germline, CDR1 SEHNR and CDR2 FQNEAQ (reference sequence). The CDR3 DNA follows: TGTGCCAGCAGCTTAGGGAGGGCCATGAACACTGAAGCTTTCTTT. It translates to CASSLGRAMNTEAFF.

The genes are TRBV11-1 and TRBJ2-7, with D possibly being TRBD1 (6 bases). This CDR3 comprises 13 residues. Germline assignment: CDR1 SGHAT and CDR2 FQDESV (reference sequence). V was cut by 9 bases and J by 2 bases, with 14 bases left in between. For the CDR3, the DNA is TGTGCCAGTACAGGGCTAACTACCTACGAGCAGTACTTC. Its translation: CASTGLTTYEQYF.

The chain recombines TRBV4-3 with TRBJ1-4; TRBD1 might be the D (5 bases). Germline V gene sequence: CDR1 LGHNA, CDR2 YSLEER. V lost 0 bases, J lost 7 bases, and 12 bases lay in between. The CDR3 has 15 residues. CDR3 sequence (DNA): TGCGCCAGCAGCCAAGAGGGTCAGGGACCTGAAAAACTGTTTTTT. Its translation is CASSQEGQGPEKLFF.

The chain is built from TRBV24-1 and TRBJ2-2; maybe TRBD2 (5 bases). Trimming left V 0 bases short and J 8 bases short, with 15 bases between. This CDR3 is 16 amino acids long. Germline V gives CDR1 KGHDR, CDR2 SFDVKD. The chain's CDR3 is CATSDLSGLEGGELFF. The CDR3 DNA reads TGTGCCACCAGTGATTTGTCAGGCCTAGAGGGAGGGGAGCTGTTTTTT.

The chain is built from TRBV6-2 or TRBV6-3 and TRBJ1-5, with TRBD1 identical over 11 bases. This CDR3 is 17 amino acids long. The germline V gene has CDR1 MNHEY and CDR2 SVGEGT. Unmatched junction bases numbered 16, after V lost 8 bases and J lost 7 bases. In DNA, the CDR3 is TGTGCCAGCCGCCCCTTCGGACAGGGGGCATCAGGACAGCCCCAGCATTTT. Its translation: CASRPFGQGASGQPQHF.

The count of this clone is one. The rearrangement joins TRBV6-5 to TRBJ1-5, with D maybe TRBD1 (6 bases). V gave up 3 bases and J gave up 7 bases, with 13 bases separating them. Looked up from germline, CDR1 is MNHEY and CDR2 is SVGAGI. This CDR3 is 14 amino acids long. The CDR3: CASSYVTGAQPQHF. The CDR3 coding sequence is TGTGCCAGCAGTTATGTCACGGGGGCACAGCCCCAGCATTTT.

The genes are TRBV6-2 or TRBV6-3 and TRBJ2-7, with D maybe TRBD2 (5 bases). CDR3 length equals 16 residues. Germline V gives CDR1 MNHEY, CDR2 SVGEGT. V was cut by 0 bases and J by 4 bases, with 16 bases left in between. CDR3 region: CASSYSKSFGEYEQYF. The CDR3 nucleotides are TGTGCCAGCAGTTACTCGAAATCTTTCGGGGAGTACGAGCAGTACTTC.

The rearrangement links TRBV7-2 to TRBJ1-4, with D uncertain. The CDR3 length is 13 residues. Germline values: CDR1 SGHTA, CDR2 FQGNSA. Trimming stripped 5 bases from V and 8 bases from J, with 12 bases between. The CDR3 is CASSPYLGEKLFF. The CDR3 bases are TGTGCCAGCAGCCCCTACCTGGGGGAAAAACTGTTTTTT.

The chain has TRBV5-1 and TRBJ1-3; a weak D match, TRBD1 (5 bases). Trimming removed 4 bases at V and 4 bases at J, with 9 bases between. Germline CDR1 is SGHRS and CDR2 is YFSETQ. The CDR3 is 13 residues long. CDR3 DNA: TGCGCCAGCAGCACGGAGGGGGGAAACACCATATATTTT. This gives the protein CASSTEGGNTIYF.

The chain carries TRBV20-1 and TRBJ1-4, with D unclear. The CDR3 contains 13 residues. Germline CDR1 DFQATT, CDR2 SNEGSKA (reference sequence). V was trimmed by 3 bases and J by 5 bases, leaving 10 bases between them. The CDR3 bases are TGCAGTGCTAGTAAACAGACGAATGAAAAACTGTTTTTT. Translation gives CSASKQTNEKLFF.

The V call is TRBV27, the J call TRBJ1-6; tentatively, D is TRBD1 (5 bases). Per germline, CDR1 MNHEY and CDR2 SMNVEV (reference sequence). The CDR3 is 16 residues long. Trimming took off 6 bases at V and 6 bases at J, with 18 bases between the two ends. The DNA for the CDR3 is TGTGCCAGCAGGGGGGACGGGGACGCCGTTAATTCACCCCTCCACTTT. Translated, it gives CASRGDGDAVNSPLHF.

The CDR3 DNA reads as TGTGCCAGCAGCGACCGGGACAGGGGACCCGAAAAACTGTTTTTT. It yields the protein CASSDRDRGPEKLFF. The genes are TRBV7-9 and TRBJ1-4; 10 nucleotides match TRBD1. The V segment lost 5 bases and the J segment 8 bases; nucleotides outside the gene matches: 8. Germline loops: CDR1 SEHNR, CDR2 FQNEAQ (reference sequence). The CDR3 runs 15 residues.